The 27 T cell receptor beta chains below come from one sample, sequenced in a study of cytomegalovirus exposure and HLA in healthy donors. The method was immunoSEQ multiplex PCR; TCRdb's version includes in-frame clones alone and lacks a portion of them. The sample includes over 200,000 clones, 88% of them seen just once. Sequencing was performed on PBMCs. The receptors shown here come from a young woman in good health and CMV-seronegative.

J is TRBJ2-7 and V is TRBV27, with D maybe TRBD2 (6 bases). Deletions cut 3 bases from V and 3 bases from J, with 15 bases between. This CDR3 is 15 amino acids long. Germline CDR1 and CDR2: MNHEY and SMNVEV (reference sequence). The DNA for the CDR3 is TGTGCCAGCAGTTTCCCCGGGAGAGAGGGCTACGAGCAGTACTTC. This translates into CASSFPGREGYEQYF.

V is TRBV5-1 and J is TRBJ2-1; 15 bases are a match to TRBD2. CDR3 size: 17 residues. Unmatched junction bases numbered 10, after V lost 4 bases and J lost 8 bases. From germline, CDR1 is SGHRS and CDR2 YFSETQ. CDR3 in amino acids: CASSAQPRTSGRDEQFF. CDR3 coding DNA: TGCGCCAGCAGCGCCCAGCCGAGGACTAGCGGGAGGGATGAGCAGTTCTTC.

The V call is TRBV5-1, the J call TRBJ1-2; the match to TRBD1 covers 7 bases. V trimming: 2 bases; J trimming: 8 bases; junction bases outside the gene matches: 9. The CDR3 is 14 amino acids. Germline V gene sequence: CDR1 SGHRS, CDR2 YFSETQ. The CDR3 sequence is CASSLGTAIEGYTF. CDR3 sequence (DNA): TGCGCCAGCAGCTTAGGGACAGCCATCGAGGGCTACACCTTC.

J is TRBJ2-7 and V is TRBV4-1; TRBD2 might be the D (6 bases). The V gene's germline CDR1 is MGHRA and CDR2 YSYEKL. With 0 bases removed from V and 6 bases from J, the gap between germline ends came to 12 bases. CDR3 length: 14 amino acids. The CDR3 DNA sequence: TGCGCCAGCAGCCAAGACCTAGCGCGGGGCGAGCAGTACTTC. Translating gives CASSQDLARGEQYF.

The DNA of the CDR3 is TGTGCCAGCAGTTTTTTCAGGGCGACTAATGAAAAACTGTTTTTT. Protein: CASSFFRATNEKLFF. The chain links TRBV28 to TRBJ1-4; D possibly corresponds to TRBD1 (5 bases). CDR3 length equals 15 residues. Germline loops: CDR1 MDHEN, CDR2 SYDVKM. With 3 bases removed from V and 2 bases from J, the gap between germline ends came to 10 bases.

The V call is TRBV11-2, the J call TRBJ1-2, with D unresolved. The CDR3 extends over 12 amino acids. Per the germline V gene, CDR1 is SGHAT and CDR2 is FQNNGV. The V end was cut by 0 bases, the J end by 5 bases, with 4 bases between. The CDR3 loop is CASSLDMYGYTF. As DNA, the CDR3 is TGTGCCAGCAGCTTAGATATGTATGGCTACACCTTC. Combining the CDR3 with reference TRBV11-2 and TRBJ1-2 gives the whole variable domain EAGVAQSPRYKIIEKRQSVAFWCNPISGHATLYWYQQILGQGPKLLIQFQNNGVVDDSQLPKDRFSAERLKGVDSTLKIQPAKLEDSAVYLCASSLDMYGYTFGSGTRLTVV.

The chain has TRBV2 and TRBJ2-7; 8 positions agree with TRBD1. Germline values: CDR1 SNHLY, CDR2 FYNNEI. The CDR3 consists of 12 residues. Germline trimming cut 4 bases from V and 8 bases from J; bases unmatched to any gene: 4. The CDR3 coding sequence is TGTGCCAGCAGTGGACAGGGGAACAAGCAGTACTTC. This sequence encodes CASSGQGNKQYF. The whole variable domain, filled in from reference TRBV2 and TRBJ2-7, reads EPEVTQTPSHQVTQMGQEVILRCVPISNHLYFYWYRQILGQKVEFLVSFYNNEISEKSEIFDDQFSVERPDGSNFTLKIRSTKLEDSAMYFCASSGQGNKQYFGPGTRLTVT.

The CDR3: CASSLVGREETQYF. CDR3 nucleotide sequence: TGTGCCAGCAGCTTGGTAGGCAGGGAAGAGACCCAGTACTTC. V and J are TRBV5-6 and TRBJ2-5; a possible D gene is TRBD1 (5 bases). Between the trimmed V and J ends, which lost 0 bases and 3 bases, there was a span of 9 bases. The CDR3 loop spans 14 amino acids. Germline-derived CDR1 and CDR2 are SGHDT and YYEEEE.

The chain combines TRBV28 with TRBJ2-7; 7 bases agree with TRBD1. The CDR3 has 15 amino acids. The germline CDR1 and CDR2 sequences are MDHEN and SYDVKM. V shed 3 bases and J 5 bases; nucleotides not matched to a gene: 10. The CDR3 here is CASSLGDRVSNEQYF. The DNA for the CDR3 is TGTGCCAGCAGTTTGGGAGACAGGGTCTCGAACGAGCAGTACTTC.

This clone was seen once. V and J are TRBV29-1 and TRBJ2-7, with D tentatively TRBD1 (6 bases). Per the germline V gene, CDR1 is SQVTM and CDR2 is ANQGSEA. This CDR3 comprises 13 residues. Trimming left V 1 base short and J 4 bases short, with 11 bases between. The CDR3 loop reads CSVEVAGAYEQYF. CDR3 coding DNA: TGCAGCGTTGAAGTGGCAGGGGCGTACGAGCAGTACTTC.

This chain joins TRBV9 and TRBJ2-7, with D tentatively TRBD2 (5 bases). CDR3 length equals 16 residues. The germline V and J ends were trimmed by 4 bases and 6 bases, with 23 bases remaining between them. Per the germline V gene, CDR1 is SGDLS and CDR2 is YYNGEE. The CDR3 DNA sequence: TGTGCCAGCAGCCCGCGATCCATAGGGAGTACGAGCGAGCAGTACTTC. Translating gives CASSPRSIGSTSEQYF.

CDR3 coding DNA: TGTGCCAGCAGCTCCGGAGACTTCTACGAGCAGTACTTC. Residues: CASSSGDFYEQYF. V is TRBV7-9 and J is TRBJ2-7; D gene ambiguous. The germline gives CDR1 SEHNR, CDR2 FQNEAQ (reference sequence). The CDR3 runs 13 residues. V was shortened by 4 bases and J by 3 bases, with 10 bases between the two germline ends.

V and J are TRBV6-5 and TRBJ2-7; 8 bases match TRBD1. Germline trimming cut 8 bases from V and 3 bases from J; bases unmatched to any gene: 0. Germline values: CDR1 MNHEY, CDR2 SVGAGI. The CDR3 runs to 11 residues. CDR3 in DNA: TGTGCCAGCGGGACAGGCTACGAGCAGTACTTC. Amino acid sequence: CASGTGYEQYF.

This clone appeared a single time. The chain has TRBV2 and TRBJ1-5, with 10 bases aligning to TRBD1. The junction had 1 base not matched to a gene; V was cut back by 6 bases and J by 5 bases. This CDR3 comprises 13 residues. CDR1 and CDR2 from the germline V gene are SNHLY and FYNNEI. CDR3 protein: CASRGTGDQPQHF. Here the CDR3 DNA reads TGTGCCAGCAGAGGGACAGGGGATCAGCCCCAGCATTTT.

The V and J genes are TRBV11-2 and TRBJ1-4, with D maybe TRBD1 (5 bases). The V end lost 3 bases, the J end lost 7 bases, and 15 bases lay between the germline ends. The CDR3 extends over 15 amino acids. Germline CDR1 and CDR2: SGHAT and FQNNGV. The CDR3 region is CASSLGVRGSEKLFF. The CDR3 nucleotides read TGTGCCAGCAGCTTGGGGGTTCGGGGGTCTGAAAAACTGTTTTTT.

A note on this clone: With a much larger clone just one base away, this may be a read error. This sequence joins TRBV27 and TRBJ2-3, with 13 bases fitting TRBD2. The CDR3 has 14 amino acids. Germline CDR1 MNHEY, CDR2 SMNVEV (reference sequence). The V segment lost 6 bases and the J segment 4 bases; nucleotides outside the gene matches: 1. Here the CDR3 reads CASRGLAGADTQYF. In nucleotides, the CDR3 is TGTGCCAGCAGAGGACTAGCGGGAGCAGATACGCAGTATTTT.

The chain has TRBV6-5 and TRBJ2-6, with D possibly being TRBD2 (6 bases). Germline V CDR1 and CDR2: MNHEY, SVGAGI. CDR3 length: 15 amino acids. Trimming took off 7 bases at V and 0 bases at J, with 10 bases between the two ends. The CDR3, as DNA: TGTGCCAGCAACCCCGGGGGCTCTGGGGCCAACGTCCTGACTTTC. Translation: CASNPGGSGANVLTF.

The chain carries TRBV29-1 and TRBJ2-7, with D possibly TRBD1 on 6 matching bases. CDR3 size: 11 residues. Germline V gene sequence: CDR1 SQVTM, CDR2 ANQGSEA. The CDR3 sequence is CGAGASYEQYF. CDR3 coding DNA: TGCGGGGCAGGGGCCTCCTACGAGCAGTACTTC.

The chain is built from TRBV13 and TRBJ2-3; 10 bases align to TRBD2. Per the germline V gene, CDR1 is PRHDT and CDR2 is FYEKMQ (reference sequence). V gave up 5 bases and J gave up 0 bases; unmatched junction bases: 8. The CDR3 totals 17 residues. The CDR3 protein is CASSRTSGATSTDTQYF. CDR3 coding DNA: TGTGCCAGCAGCCGGACTAGCGGAGCTACTAGCACAGATACGCAGTATTTT.

The rearrangement joins TRBV5-6 to TRBJ2-5; D is ambiguous. Germline V gene data show CDR1 as SGHDT and CDR2 as YYEEEE. Trimming took off 4 bases at V and 5 bases at J, with 30 bases between the two ends. The CDR3 is made up of 19 amino acids. DNA for the CDR3: TGTGCCAGCAGCCCCCTTACCCCCCGACTGGATATCGAACGGGAGACCCAGTACTTC. Amino acids: CASSPLTPRLDIERETQYF.

This sequence joins TRBV6-5 and TRBJ1-2, with 11 positions matching TRBD1. The CDR3 loop spans 14 amino acids. CDR1 is MNHEY, CDR2 SVGAGI, per germline. The V and J ends lost 6 bases and 8 bases, in that order; junction bases with no gene match: 8. The CDR3 DNA follows: TGTGCCAGCAGCCCCGGGACAGGGGGATACGGCTACACCTTC. It yields the protein CASSPGTGGYGYTF.

The V and J genes are TRBV5-1 and TRBJ1-3; 9 nucleotides line up with TRBD1. With V trimmed by 2 bases and J by 4 bases, 4 bases remained unmatched. This CDR3 contains 15 residues. Germline V gives CDR1 SGHRS, CDR2 YFSETQ. The CDR3, as DNA: TGCGCCAGCAGCTTCGGACAGGGGTACGGAAACACCATATATTTT. It translates to CASSFGQGYGNTIYF.

This clone was counted once. This CDR3 is CASSFSSWESTDTQYF. DNA of the CDR3: TGTGCCAGCAGCTTCTCTAGCTGGGAAAGCACAGATACGCAGTATTTT. The chain uses TRBV5-6 and TRBJ2-3; TRBD2 might be the D (5 bases). Germline CDR1 and CDR2: SGHDT and YYEEEE. V lost 2 bases and J lost 0, with 13 bases in between. The CDR3 loop spans 16 amino acids.

This chain links TRBV28 with TRBJ1-1; D ambiguous. CDR1 is MDHEN, CDR2 SYDVKM, per germline. Trimming removed 8 bases from V and 11 bases from J, with 21 bases in between. The CDR3 runs to 13 residues. CDR3 amino acids: CASSPLLTAEAFF. CDR3 DNA sequence: TGTGCCAGCTCCCCCCTTCTGACGGCGGAGGCTTTCTTT.

V is TRBV30 and J is TRBJ1-3; TRBD1 agrees at 11 bases. Germline lookup yields CDR1 GTSNPN and CDR2 SVGIG (reference sequence). This CDR3 is built from 15 residues. Trimming at V came to 2 bases and at J to 7 bases, leaving 7 bases not matched to a gene. The CDR3 region is CAWSFRTGGWNTIYF. CDR3 in DNA: TGTGCCTGGAGTTTTCGGACAGGGGGCTGGAACACCATATATTTT.

The chain couples TRBV9 to TRBJ2-7; 8 bases match TRBD1. J lost 1 base, V lost 0 bases, and 12 bases had no gene match. CDR1 and CDR2 from the germline V gene are SGDLS and YYNGEE. This CDR3 has 18 amino acids. Here the CDR3 reads CASSVGPTGTGRSYEQYF. CDR3 nucleotide sequence: TGTGCCAGCAGCGTAGGTCCTACCGGGACAGGTCGATCCTACGAGCAGTACTTC.

This rearrangement joins TRBV9 to TRBJ2-5; 12 bases match TRBD2. The V gene's germline CDR1 is SGDLS and CDR2 YYNGEE. V gave up 4 bases and J gave up 2 bases; unmatched junction bases: 6. This CDR3 comprises 16 residues. As DNA, the CDR3 is TGTGCCAGCAGCTTTTCGACTAGCGGGGGTCAAGAGACCCAGTACTTC. Its translation is CASSFSTSGGQETQYF.